The 9 T cell receptor beta chains presented below share a single source sample, sequenced in a study of long-term antiretroviral therapy in people with HIV (dated by TCRdb to the early 2020s). The immunoSEQ hsTCRB v3.0 assay was used at survey level resolution to sequence the TRB variable region. In its TCRdb copy, this immuneACCESS table keeps in-frame sequences only and misses some clones. Where compared with another copy, unresolved V genes explain less than half of these, and the others have no known cause. For this sample there are 20,000 to 30,000 clones; around 84% appear just once. Approximately 9.5% of the sample belongs to the ten largest clones. Material: unsorted PBMCs, obtained 2.3 years after starting antiretroviral therapy. The receptors shown here come from a man between 40 and 49 years old with HIV.

This clone was detected once. The chain carries TRBV9 and TRBJ2-1; D remains ambiguous. There are 16 residues in the CDR3. Germline-derived CDR1 and CDR2 are SGDLS and YYNGEE. Trimming removed 4 bases at V and 5 bases at J, with 19 bases between. The CDR3 loop reads CASSHHRVQADNEQFF. The CDR3 DNA sequence: TGTGCCAGCAGCCACCACCGCGTTCAGGCAGACAATGAGCAGTTCTTC.

This clone was observed once. The rearrangement links TRBV25-1 to TRBJ2-3; TRBD2 aligns across 9 bases. With V trimmed by 3 bases and J by 4 bases, 8 bases remained unmatched. This CDR3 has 16 amino acids. Germline-derived CDR1 and CDR2 are MGHDK and SYGVNS. DNA for the CDR3: TGTGCCAGCAGTGATTCGCGGGAGGGCCACCCAGATACGCAGTATTTT. Translation: CASSDSREGHPDTQYF. Drawing the rest from reference TRBV25-1 and TRBJ2-3, the complete variable domain is EADIYQTPRYLVIGTGKKITLECSQTMGHDKMYWYQQDPGMELHLIHYSYGVNSTEKGDLSSESTVSRIRTEHFPLTLESARPSHTSQYLCASSDSREGHPDTQYFGPGTRLTVL.

The chain has TRBV6-4 and TRBJ2-3, with TRBD2 identical over 13 bases. CDR1 and CDR2 (germline): MRHNA, SNTAGT. V shed 0 bases, J shed 6 bases, and the junction held 0 bases outside the gene matches. The CDR3 spans 15 residues. CDR3 amino acids: CASSDSTSGGDTQYF. The DNA of the CDR3 is TGTGCCAGCAGTGACTCGACTAGCGGGGGGGATACGCAGTATTTT.

This clone has only one observation. The chain carries TRBV18 and TRBJ2-3; no clear D gene. This CDR3 is 12 amino acids long. Trimming pared 3 bases from V and 6 bases from J, leaving 7 bases between. Per germline, CDR1 KGHSH and CDR2 LQKENI. The CDR3 sequence is CASSPLEDTQYF. CDR3 sequence (DNA): TGTGCCAGCTCACCTTTAGAGGATACGCAGTATTTT.

The chain recombines TRBV28 with TRBJ1-5; D uncertain. Germline assignment: CDR1 MDHEN and CDR2 SYDVKM. This CDR3 is 14 amino acids long. The germline V and J ends were trimmed by 2 bases and 4 bases, with 9 bases remaining between them. The CDR3 loop is CASSLRFGNQPQHF. CDR3 in DNA: TGTGCCAGCAGTTTACGGTTCGGTAATCAGCCCCAGCATTTT.

The rearrangement uses TRBV5-8 and TRBJ2-7; 13 nucleotides line up with TRBD2. The CDR3 contains 16 residues. Germline CDR1 is SGHTS and CDR2 is YDEGEE. V lost 3 bases and J lost 4; bases outside the gene matches: 7. The CDR3 region has the DNA TGTGCCAGCAGCTGGGGGGGACTAGCGGGAACATACGAGCAGTACTTC. Residues: CASSWGGLAGTYEQYF.

This clone was detected only a few times. V and J are TRBV6-5 and TRBJ1-2, with D possibly being TRBD1 (6 bases). The V end was cut by 6 bases, the J end by 5 bases, with 10 bases between. The germline V gene encodes CDR1 MNHEY and CDR2 SVGAGI. The CDR3 spans 12 residues. This CDR3 is CASRQGSYGYTF. The CDR3, as DNA: TGTGCCAGCAGACAGGGCTCGTATGGCTACACCTTC.

In its sample, this clone was seen a few times. CDR3 protein: CASSMFEGGGIGSYNEQFF. CDR3 in DNA: TGTGCCAGTAGTATGTTTGAAGGAGGGGGCATCGGCTCCTACAATGAGCAGTTCTTC. This chain joins TRBV19 and TRBJ2-1; a weak D match, TRBD1 (7 bases). V was clipped by 3 bases and J by 0 bases, with 21 bases between them. CDR1 and CDR2 from the germline V gene are LNHDA and SQIVND (reference sequence). The CDR3 has 19 amino acids.

The chain links TRBV7-3 to TRBJ1-1; D is uncertain. CDR1 and CDR2 from the germline V gene are SGHTA and FQGTGA. This CDR3 is built from 15 residues. The V gene lost 5 bases and the J gene lost 6 bases, with 19 bases spanning the gap. The CDR3 sequence: CASSPLGRGQAEAFF. The CDR3 nucleotides are TGTGCCAGCAGCCCCTTGGGCCGCGGGCAGGCTGAAGCTTTCTTT. Filled out from reference TRBV7-3 and TRBJ1-1, the complete variable domain reads GAGVSQTPSNKVTEKGKYVELRCDPISGHTALYWYRQSLGQGPEFLIYFQGTGAADDSGLPNDRFFAVRPEGSVSTLKIQRTERGDSAVYLCASSPLGRGQAEAFFGQGTRLTVV.